What follows are 27 T cell receptor beta chains derived from one specimen sequenced in a study of cytomegalovirus exposure and HLA in healthy donors. PCR employed 60 Vbeta and 13 Jbeta primers. Using immunoSEQ multiplex PCR, the repertoire was profiled, and TCRdb retains in-frame clones only, with some absent. The data hold over 100,000 clones, with 73% observed a single time. The sample was PBMCs. These receptors were collected from a middle-aged man in good health and CMV-seronegative.

This clone was counted only a few times. This chain connects TRBV4-2 to TRBJ1-2; the D gene is possibly TRBD1 (5 bases). The CDR3 is 15 residues long. The V end was cut by 0 bases, the J end by 3 bases, with 11 bases between. Germline lookup yields CDR1 LGHNA and CDR2 YNFKEQ. The CDR3 reads CASSQEGQAYYGYTF. CDR3 nucleotides: TGTGCCAGCAGCCAAGAGGGGCAGGCCTACTATGGCTACACCTTC.

The chain uses TRBV27 and TRBJ2-5; 9 bases match TRBD1. The length of the CDR3 is 15 residues. Germline CDR1 MNHEY, CDR2 SMNVEV (reference sequence). Losses at the gene ends were 3 bases for V and 8 bases for J; bases not matched to a gene: 10. This CDR3 is CASSFTGGAKTTQYF. The CDR3 DNA follows: TGTGCCAGCAGTTTCACAGGGGGCGCGAAGACCACCCAGTACTTC.

V is TRBV29-1 and J is TRBJ2-1; D is perhaps TRBD2 (5 bases). From germline, CDR1 is SQVTM and CDR2 ANQGSEA. The CDR3 totals 14 residues. Between the trimmed V and J ends, which lost 5 bases and 7 bases, there was a span of 18 bases. DNA of the CDR3: TGCAGCGTTACCTTACAACTAGACTCTAATGAGCAGTTCTTC. It codes for CSVTLQLDSNEQFF.

This clone appeared a few times. V and J are TRBV2 and TRBJ2-7; 9 bases align to TRBD2. CDR3 length: 12 residues. The V gene end was trimmed by 8 bases and the J gene end by 6 bases; junction bases not matched to a gene: 5. Germline lookup yields CDR1 SNHLY and CDR2 FYNNEI. The CDR3 sequence: CASRGLAFEQYF. As DNA, the CDR3 is TGTGCCAGCCGGGGACTAGCATTCGAGCAGTACTTC.

This clone was seen only a few times. The CDR3 protein is CASSQEPRQGEAFF. The DNA of the CDR3 is TGCGCCAGCAGCCAAGAGCCCCGGCAGGGCGAAGCTTTCTTT. The chain uses TRBV4-1 and TRBJ1-1; tentatively, D is TRBD1 (5 bases). The CDR3 consists of 14 residues. V lost 0 bases to trimming and J lost 8 bases, with 13 bases between them. CDR1 is MGHRA and CDR2 is YSYEKL in the germline V gene.

This clone was counted only a few times. This sequence joins TRBV16 and TRBJ2-7; 10 nucleotides agree with TRBD1. V shed 4 bases, J shed 0 bases, and the junction held 9 bases outside the gene matches. Germline V gene sequence: CDR1 KGHSY, CDR2 FQNENV. CDR3 length: 17 residues. CDR3 in amino acids: CASSPPDRGPSSYEQYF. The CDR3, as DNA: TGTGCCAGCAGCCCACCCGACAGGGGGCCCAGCTCCTACGAGCAGTACTTC.

This chain connects TRBV7-2 to TRBJ2-2; 9 nucleotides match TRBD1. V shed 6 bases, J shed 1 base, and the junction held 6 bases outside the gene matches. From germline, CDR1 is SGHTA and CDR2 FQGNSA. The CDR3 totals 16 residues. In nucleotides, the CDR3 is TGTGCCAGCAGTCCGCCGGGACAGGGGAACACCGGGGAGCTGTTTTTT. Protein sequence: CASSPPGQGNTGELFF.

This clone came up a few times. This sample includes further DNA sequences coding for the same CDR3. The chain couples TRBV6-5 to TRBJ1-5; D not certain. V was trimmed by 4 bases and J by 0 bases, leaving 4 bases between them. The CDR3 sequence is 13 residues long. Per germline, CDR1 MNHEY and CDR2 SVGAGI. The DNA of the CDR3 is TGTGCCAGCAGTTTTAGTAGCAATCAGCCCCAGCATTTT. The encoded protein is CASSFSSNQPQHF.

Only a few counts were recorded for this clone. CDR3 DNA: TGTGCCAGCAGCTTGGCTACGGTGCGCGAGCAGTACTTC. Encoded protein: CASSLATVREQYF. The genes are TRBV5-6 and TRBJ2-7, with D unclear. The CDR3 length is 13 residues. Trimming took 0 bases from V and 6 from J, leaving 10 bases between them. Germline assignment: CDR1 SGHDT and CDR2 YYEEEE. The variable domain in full, completed from reference TRBV5-6 and TRBJ2-7, reads DAGVTQSPTHLIKTRGQQVTLRCSPKSGHDTVSWYQQALGQGPQFIFQYYEEEERQRGNFPDRFSGHQFPNYSSELNVNALLLGDSALYLCASSLATVREQYFGPGTRLTVT.

This chain joins TRBV7-9 and TRBJ1-4; D remains unclear. V dropped 4 bases and J dropped 8 bases, with 20 bases sitting between them. The CDR3 is made up of 16 amino acids. Germline CDR1 is SEHNR and CDR2 is FQNEAQ (reference sequence). Written as DNA, the CDR3 is TGTGCCAGCAGCTCAGTAGGTGACTACCTGGGAGAAAAACTGTTTTTT. Its translation: CASSSVGDYLGEKLFF.

The chain joins TRBV5-1 to TRBJ2-7, with D perhaps TRBD1 (5 bases). V shed 0 bases and J shed 6 bases, with 13 bases lying between them. Looked up from germline, CDR1 is SGHRS and CDR2 is YFSETQ. The CDR3 sequence is 14 residues long. The CDR3 DNA reads as TGCGCCAGCAGCTTGGACCGGTTTAGGGGCGAGCAGTACTTC. Residues: CASSLDRFRGEQYF.

The chain joins TRBV14 to TRBJ2-7, with TRBD1 matching 8 bases. The CDR3 spans 18 residues. Germline V gene data show CDR1 as SGHDN and CDR2 as FVKESK. V lost 1 base to trimming and J lost 6 bases; unmatched junction nucleotides: 17. In DNA form, the CDR3 reads TGTGCCAGCAGCCAAGTAGTGTGGGGTGGGGACAGGAAGATCGAGCAGTACTTC. Translated: CASSQVVWGGDRKIEQYF.

This clone was detected a few times. The V gene is TRBV4-1, the J gene TRBJ1-2; the D is unclear. Trimming cost V 2 bases and J 6 bases, with 16 bases left between them. Germline loops: CDR1 MGHRA, CDR2 YSYEKL. The CDR3 is 15 amino acids. CDR3 loop: CASSQLTSRRDGYTF. The CDR3 DNA sequence: TGCGCCAGCAGCCAACTCACCTCAAGGAGGGATGGCTACACCTTC.

This clone is a singleton in its sample. The chain combines TRBV5-4 with TRBJ2-5; 7 nucleotides agree with TRBD2. Germline V gene lookup returns CDR1 SGHNT and CDR2 YYREEE (reference sequence). The V segment lost 4 bases and the J segment 3 bases; nucleotides outside the gene matches: 12. The CDR3 extends over 16 amino acids. CDR3 nucleotide sequence: TGTGCCAGCAGCCCTGCGGGAGTTGGGCGAGAAGAGACCCAGTACTTC. Translation gives CASSPAGVGREETQYF.

The rearrangement joins TRBV5-1 to TRBJ1-1, with a weak D call TRBD1 (5 bases). The CDR3 length is 14 residues. The V end lost 0 bases, the J end lost 4 bases, and 10 bases lay between the germline ends. The germline V gene encodes CDR1 SGHRS and CDR2 YFSETQ. The CDR3 DNA sequence: TGCGCCAGCAGCTTGGTGGGGACTTCCACTGAAGCTTTCTTT. Protein sequence: CASSLVGTSTEAFF.

The chain combines TRBV5-4 with TRBJ2-5, with 9 bases fitting TRBD2. With 1 base clipped from V and 5 bases from J, the junction kept 6 bases outside the gene matches. The CDR3 has 15 residues. Germline assignment: CDR1 SGHNT and CDR2 YYREEE (reference sequence). CDR3 DNA: TGTGCCAGCAGCTTGCGCGCTAGCGGGGCGGAGACCCAGTACTTC. Protein: CASSLRASGAETQYF.

This clone was observed a single time. V gene TRBV7-9 combines with J gene TRBJ1-5; no clear D gene. The CDR3 runs to 15 residues. The ends were cut back, 1 base at V and 3 bases at J, with 10 bases in the middle. The V gene's germline CDR1 is SEHNR and CDR2 FQNEAQ (reference sequence). In DNA, the CDR3 is TGTGCCAGCAGCTTAGATGGGAGAGACAATCAGCCCCAGCATTTT. Protein sequence: CASSLDGRDNQPQHF.

V usage is TRBV10-3 and J usage is TRBJ1-5, with no clear D. CDR1 and CDR2 (germline): ENHRY, SYGVKD. The ends were cut back, 2 bases at V and 2 bases at J, with 10 bases in the middle. This CDR3 is 15 amino acids long. CDR3 DNA: TGTGCCATCAGTGAGGAGGGTCTGGGCAATCAGCCCCAGCATTTT. This sequence encodes CAISEEGLGNQPQHF.

The chain recombines TRBV5-1 with TRBJ1-2, with 12 bases that match TRBD1. V shed 4 bases, J shed 8 bases, and the junction held 12 bases outside the gene matches. The CDR3 sequence is 16 residues long. Germline CDR1 reads SGHRS; CDR2 reads YFSETQ. In DNA, the CDR3 is TGCGCCAGCAGCCTAGGAGGGACAGGGGGCAAAGGGGGCTACACCTTC. Amino acids: CASSLGGTGGKGGYTF.

This clone was seen once. The chain carries TRBV12-5 and TRBJ2-3, with a possible D match to TRBD2 (6 bases). V lost 7 bases and J lost 2, with 16 bases in between. CDR1 and CDR2 (germline): LGHNT, FRNRAP. This CDR3 comprises 15 residues. CDR3 loop: CASAPGLQSTDTQYF. The CDR3 DNA reads as TGTGCTAGTGCCCCGGGACTCCAATCCACAGATACGCAGTATTTT.

This clone appeared a few times. This chain uses TRBV5-6 with TRBJ2-2; 10 bases are a match to TRBD1. CDR1 SGHDT and CDR2 YYEEEE come from the germline V gene. V shed 4 bases, J shed 3 bases, and the junction held 6 bases outside the gene matches. This CDR3 spans 16 amino acids. CDR3 DNA: TGTGCCAGCAGCCGAAAGGACAGGGGGTACACCGGGGAGCTGTTTTTT. It yields the protein CASSRKDRGYTGELFF. Full variable domain (outside the CDR3, taken from reference TRBV5-6 and TRBJ2-2): DAGVTQSPTHLIKTRGQQVTLRCSPKSGHDTVSWYQQALGQGPQFIFQYYEEEERQRGNFPDRFSGHQFPNYSSELNVNALLLGDSALYLCASSRKDRGYTGELFFGEGSRLTVL.

V usage is TRBV30 and J usage is TRBJ2-3, with 7 bases identical to TRBD1. The CDR3 extends over 13 amino acids. CDR1 and CDR2 from the germline V gene are GTSNPN and SVGIG (reference sequence). Trimming cost V 0 bases and J 4 bases; bases outside gene matches: 1. CDR3 amino acids: CAWSVQGADTQYF. The CDR3 nucleotides are TGTGCCTGGAGTGTGCAGGGGGCAGATACGCAGTATTTT.

V and J are TRBV5-4 and TRBJ2-7, with D unresolved. V dropped 1 base and J dropped 0 bases, with 11 bases sitting between them. Germline V gene data show CDR1 as SGHNT and CDR2 as YYREEE (reference sequence). The length of the CDR3 is 15 residues. CDR3 protein: CASSLIHRSSYEQYF. The CDR3 DNA is TGTGCCAGCAGCTTGATTCATAGGAGCTCCTACGAGCAGTACTTC.

The rearrangement uses TRBV19 and TRBJ1-3, with 7 bases lining up with TRBD1. This CDR3 spans 15 amino acids. Germline V lookup: CDR1 LNHDA, CDR2 SQIVND (reference sequence). The V segment lost 9 bases and the J segment 4 bases; nucleotides outside the gene matches: 12. The CDR3 nucleotides are TGTGCCAGCTCCGGACAGGCCATCGCGGGAAACACCATATATTTT. Translating gives CASSGQAIAGNTIYF.

This clone was observed once. The gene calls are TRBV7-9 and TRBJ1-4; 11 bases are a match to TRBD1. Germline V lookup: CDR1 SEHNR, CDR2 FQNEAQ (reference sequence). The CDR3 totals 16 residues. V dropped 5 bases and J dropped 4; count of bases not matched to a gene: 6. The CDR3 coding sequence is TGTGCCAGCAGCGCGGGACAGGGGGTCCTTAATGAAAAACTGTTTTTT. Encoded protein: CASSAGQGVLNEKLFF.

This rearrangement joins TRBV11-2 to TRBJ1-6, with TRBD1 matching 7 bases. V lost 4 bases to trimming and J lost 9 bases; unmatched junction nucleotides: 15. The CDR3 is made up of 17 amino acids. Germline CDR1 SGHAT, CDR2 FQNNGV. CDR3 sequence: CASSSLTRGLRGSPLHF. The CDR3 DNA reads TGTGCCAGCAGCTCCCTAACGAGGGGGCTAAGGGGTTCACCCCTCCACTTT.

The table lists this clone with a few counts. V is TRBV6-5 and J is TRBJ2-5, with 7 bases aligning to TRBD2. Germline-derived CDR1 and CDR2 are MNHEY and SVGAGI. The CDR3 is 14 amino acids. J was trimmed by 0 bases and V by 7 bases; bases with no gene match: 5. The CDR3 loop reads CASTKGGNQETQYF. CDR3 in DNA: TGTGCCAGCACCAAGGGAGGGAACCAAGAGACCCAGTACTTC.